The following is a T cell receptor beta chain sequence with its context. Its antigen is unidentified. Listed TCR primers, together with previously described methods, were used for the bulk TCR libraries. TCRdb redid the calling of the PCR reads with MiXCR, one entry per CDR3 protein. Among 300,000 to 400,000 distinct CDR3 sequences listed, about a fifth were seen once. This specimen belongs to a study of molecular identifiers for immune sequencing clone quantification. Turning to the study itself: Replicate experiments took RNA from around 20,000 or 100,000 naive CD8 cells, divided it five ways and sequenced four. Study results and limitations: The study found clones above 20 RNA copies held over 98% of effector molecules and under 1% in naive cells.

CDR3 size: 14 residues. V shed 7 bases, J shed 3 bases, and the junction held 5 bases outside the gene matches. Germline CDR1 is MNHNY and CDR2 is SVGAGI (reference sequence). The chain couples TRBV6-6 to TRBJ1-4; TRBD1 agrees at 7 bases. Material: naive CD8+ T cells from blood, with Jurkat cell RNA spiked in. The subset denotes: FACS-sorted CD8+CD4-CCR7+CD45RA+ naive T cells. This TCR came from a human donor in good health. Some libraries in this study had Jurkat cell RNA spiked in. The CDR3 DNA reads TGTGCCAGCACCGACAGGGCCCCTAATGAAAAACTGTTTTTT. Encoded protein: CASTDRAPNEKLFF.